This TCR beta chain was recorded in a study of T cells in Graves' hyperthyroidism and ophthalmopathy. Using RNA transcripts as the source, TCR beta CDR3 regions were amplified. First-round RT-PCR targeting the TCR CDR3 was performed with the HTBI primer set. TCRdb reprocessed the multiplex PCR reads via MiXCR and lists one record per CDR3 protein. The table includes under 400,000 distinct CDR3 sequences, 16% detected once. Graves' hyperthyroidism showing no ophthalmopathy progression within 18 months was considered stable. Patients between 18 and 65 years old had hyperthyroidism, newly diagnosed and lasting under 2 months. Together with thyroid ultrasound, orbital computed tomography, serum thyroxine and TRAb, clinical symptoms were used for diagnoses. The germline gives CDR1 GTSNPN, CDR2 SVGIG (reference sequence). This CDR3 has 14 residues. V was clipped by 5 bases and J by 4 bases; unmatched bases: 10.

This clonotype was found many times. The V gene is TRBV30, the J gene TRBJ1-2; 7 bases align to TRBD1. The source is a man aged 25-45 years with Graves' hyperthyroidism. Sample: blood. The CDR3 loop is CAWRPGRDSYGYTF. The DNA for the CDR3 is TGTGCCTGGCGCCCTGGGAGGGACAGCTATGGCTACACCTTC.